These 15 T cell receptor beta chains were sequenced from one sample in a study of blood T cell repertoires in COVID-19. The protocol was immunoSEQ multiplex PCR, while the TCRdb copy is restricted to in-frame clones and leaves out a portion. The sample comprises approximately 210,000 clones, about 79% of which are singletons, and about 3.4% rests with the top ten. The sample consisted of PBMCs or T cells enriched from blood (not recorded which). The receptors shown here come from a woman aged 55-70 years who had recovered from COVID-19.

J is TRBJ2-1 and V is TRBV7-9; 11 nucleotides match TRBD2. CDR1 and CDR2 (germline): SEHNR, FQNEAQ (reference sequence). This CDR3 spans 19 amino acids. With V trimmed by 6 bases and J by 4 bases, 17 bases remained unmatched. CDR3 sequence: CASSSGGDRPGQGYNEQFF. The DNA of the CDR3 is TGTGCCAGCAGTAGCGGGGGGGACAGGCCGGGACAGGGTTACAATGAGCAGTTCTTC. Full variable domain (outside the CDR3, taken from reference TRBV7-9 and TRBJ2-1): DTGVSQNPRHKITKRGQNVTFRCDPISEHNRLYWYRQTLGQGPEFLTYFQNEAQLEKSRLLSDRFSAERPKGSFSTLEIQRTEQGDSAMYLCASSSGGDRPGQGYNEQFFGPGTRLTVL.

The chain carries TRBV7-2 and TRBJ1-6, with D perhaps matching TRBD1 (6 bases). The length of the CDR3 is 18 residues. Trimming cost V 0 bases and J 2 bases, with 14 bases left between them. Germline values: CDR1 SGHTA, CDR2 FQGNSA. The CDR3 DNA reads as TGTGCCAGCAGCTTAGCGCAAGGGGGACACCCCTATAATTCACCCCTCCACTTT. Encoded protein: CASSLAQGGHPYNSPLHF.

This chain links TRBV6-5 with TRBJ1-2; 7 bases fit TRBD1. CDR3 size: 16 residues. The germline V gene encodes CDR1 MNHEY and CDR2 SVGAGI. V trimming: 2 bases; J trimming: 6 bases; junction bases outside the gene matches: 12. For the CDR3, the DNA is TGTGCCAGCAGTTACGGGAACAGGGGCCTGCGAGATGGCTACACCTTC. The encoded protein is CASSYGNRGLRDGYTF.

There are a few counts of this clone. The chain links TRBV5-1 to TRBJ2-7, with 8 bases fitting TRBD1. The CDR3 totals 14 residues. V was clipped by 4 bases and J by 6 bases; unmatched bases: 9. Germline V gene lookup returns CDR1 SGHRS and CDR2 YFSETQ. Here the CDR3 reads CASSPLDRGLEQYF. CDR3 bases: TGCGCCAGCAGCCCACTCGACAGGGGCCTCGAGCAGTACTTC.

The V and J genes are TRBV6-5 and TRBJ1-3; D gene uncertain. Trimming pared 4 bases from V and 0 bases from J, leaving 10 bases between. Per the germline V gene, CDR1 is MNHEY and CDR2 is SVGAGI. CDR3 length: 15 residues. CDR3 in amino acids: CASSFSTPSGNTIYF. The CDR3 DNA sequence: TGTGCCAGCAGTTTTTCGACACCCTCTGGAAACACCATATATTTT.

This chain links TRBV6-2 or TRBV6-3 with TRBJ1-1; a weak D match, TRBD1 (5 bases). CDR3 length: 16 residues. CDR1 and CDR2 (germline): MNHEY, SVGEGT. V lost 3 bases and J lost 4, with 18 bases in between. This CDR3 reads CASSYPPAGLVTEAFF. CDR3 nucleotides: TGTGCCAGCAGTTATCCCCCCGCAGGGCTGGTCACTGAAGCTTTCTTT.

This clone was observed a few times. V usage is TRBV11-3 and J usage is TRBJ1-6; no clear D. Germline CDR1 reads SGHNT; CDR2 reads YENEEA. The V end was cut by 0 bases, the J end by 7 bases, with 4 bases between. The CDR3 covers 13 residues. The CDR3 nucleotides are TGTGCCAGCAGCTTAGACCCAAATTCACCCCTCCACTTT. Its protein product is CASSLDPNSPLHF. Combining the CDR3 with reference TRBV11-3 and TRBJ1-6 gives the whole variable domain EAGVVQSPRYKIIEKKQPVAFWCNPISGHNTLYWYLQNLGQGPELLIRYENEEAVDDSQLPKDRFSAERLKGVDSTLKIQPAELGDSAVYLCASSLDPNSPLHFGNGTRLTVT.

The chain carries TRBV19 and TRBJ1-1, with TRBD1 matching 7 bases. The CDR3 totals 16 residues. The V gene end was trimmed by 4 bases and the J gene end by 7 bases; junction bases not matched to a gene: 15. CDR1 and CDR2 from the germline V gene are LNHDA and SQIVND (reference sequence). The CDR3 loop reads CASSSDRVPELGEAFF. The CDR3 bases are TGTGCCAGTAGTAGCGACAGGGTCCCTGAATTGGGTGAAGCTTTCTTT.

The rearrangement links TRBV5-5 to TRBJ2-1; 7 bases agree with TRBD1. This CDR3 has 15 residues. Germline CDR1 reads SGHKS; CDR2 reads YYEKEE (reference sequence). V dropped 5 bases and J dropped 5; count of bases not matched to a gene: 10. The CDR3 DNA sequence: TGTGCCAGCAGTCCCAGACAGGGACGGAACAATGAGCAGTTCTTC. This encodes CASSPRQGRNNEQFF.

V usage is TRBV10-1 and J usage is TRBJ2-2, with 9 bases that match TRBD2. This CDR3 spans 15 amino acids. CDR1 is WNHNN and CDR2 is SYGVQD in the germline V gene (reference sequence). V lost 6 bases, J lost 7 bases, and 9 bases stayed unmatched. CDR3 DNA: TGCGCCAGCAGCCCTGTAGCGGGAGCAGGCGGGGAGCTGTTTTTT. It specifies CASSPVAGAGGELFF.

The DNA for the CDR3 is TGTGCCAGCAGCCGACTAGCGGGGAGGGCGAACACCGGGGAGCTGTTTTTT. Translation: CASSRLAGRANTGELFF. The V gene is TRBV7-3, the J gene TRBJ2-2; TRBD2 agrees at 11 bases. Unmatched junction bases numbered 5, after V lost 5 bases and J lost 0 bases. This CDR3 region has 17 residues. Germline-derived CDR1 and CDR2 are SGHTA and FQGTGA.

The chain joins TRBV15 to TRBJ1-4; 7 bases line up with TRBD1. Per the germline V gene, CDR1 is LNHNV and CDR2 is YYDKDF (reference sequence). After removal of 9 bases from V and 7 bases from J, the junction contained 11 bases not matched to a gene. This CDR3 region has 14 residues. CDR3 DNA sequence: TGTGCCACTCAGCTTGACAGGGCCAGTGAAAAACTGTTTTTT. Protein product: CATQLDRASEKLFF.

CDR3 nucleotides: TGTGCCGCCCGGACAGAGTTTTTCTACGAGCAGTACTTC. Translation gives CAARTEFFYEQYF. The chain combines TRBV6-5 with TRBJ2-7; D may be TRBD1 (6 bases). This CDR3 comprises 13 residues. V was shortened by 11 bases and J by 3 bases, with 17 bases between the two germline ends. Germline loops: CDR1 MNHEY, CDR2 SVGAGI.

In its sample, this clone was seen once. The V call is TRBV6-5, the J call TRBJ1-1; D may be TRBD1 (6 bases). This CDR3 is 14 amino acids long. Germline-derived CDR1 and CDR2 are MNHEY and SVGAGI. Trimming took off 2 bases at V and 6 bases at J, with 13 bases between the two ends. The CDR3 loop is CASSYQREGAEAFF. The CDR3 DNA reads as TGTGCCAGCAGTTACCAGCGGGAGGGGGCTGAAGCTTTCTTT.

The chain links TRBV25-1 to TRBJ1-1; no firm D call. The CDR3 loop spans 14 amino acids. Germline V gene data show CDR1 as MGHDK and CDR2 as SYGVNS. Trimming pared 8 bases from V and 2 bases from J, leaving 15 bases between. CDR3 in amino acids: CASSRPGFNTEAFF. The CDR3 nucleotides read TGTGCCAGCTCCCGTCCGGGTTTCAACACTGAAGCTTTCTTT.